This is a list of T cell receptor beta chains from one sample in a study of cytomegalovirus exposure and HLA in healthy donors. Profiling relied on immunoSEQ multiplex PCR, and the TCRdb table lists in-frame clones only, not all of them. The sample lists about 92,000 clones; over 75% were seen once. The specimen was PBMCs. These receptors all come from a girl aged 2 to 9 in good health and CMV-seropositive. CDR3s include the opening cysteine and the closing phenylalanine or tryptophan. D genes are given only for firm matches. The size of a clone is reported for some rows only, either as once, few or many, or as a class for expanded clones.

J: TRBJ1-5; V: TRBV28; D: NA; size: NA; CDR3: CASSPSNQPQHF; DNA: TGTGCCAGCAGTCCCAGTAATCAGCCCCAGCATTTT
J: TRBJ1-2; V: TRBV4-1; D: NA; size: few; CDR3: CASSQIVGGSDYGYTF; DNA: TGCGCCAGCAGCCAAATCGTGGGGGGATCGGACTATGGCTACACCTTC
J: TRBJ2-3; V: TRBV30; D: NA; size: NA; CDR3: CAWSTPGARGTDTQYF; DNA: TGTGCCTGGAGTACCCCGGGAGCGCGAGGCACAGATACGCAGTATTTT
J: TRBJ1-5; V: TRBV4-2; D: NA; size: once; CDR3: CASSQALSGQSNQPQHF; DNA: TGTGCCAGCAGCCAAGCTTTGTCAGGTCAATCTAATCAGCCCCAGCATTTT
J: TRBJ1-5; V: TRBV2; D: TRBD1; size: NA; CDR3: CASSATGGNQPQHF; DNA: TGTGCCAGCAGTGCGACAGGGGGCAATCAGCCCCAGCATTTT
J: TRBJ2-1; V: TRBV18; D: TRBD2; size: NA; CDR3: CASSPSGRESYNEQFF; DNA: TGTGCCAGCTCACCCAGCGGGAGGGAATCCTACAATGAGCAGTTCTTC
J: TRBJ2-1; V: TRBV9; D: TRBD1; size: NA; CDR3: CASSVVDFPGQGQFF; DNA: TGTGCCAGCAGCGTAGTGGACTTCCCGGGACAGGGACAGTTCTTC
J: TRBJ2-7; V: TRBV5-6; D: NA; size: once; CDR3: CASSLSPGDEQYF; DNA: TGTGCCAGCAGCCTATCCCCCGGTGACGAGCAGTACTTC
J: TRBJ2-7; V: TRBV9; D: NA; size: NA; CDR3: CASSFRLETYEQYF; DNA: TGTGCCAGCAGCTTTCGACTGGAGACCTACGAGCAGTACTTC
J: TRBJ2-5; V: TRBV9; D: NA; size: NA; CDR3: CASSQSGRREETQYF; DNA: TGTGCCAGCAGTCAGAGCGGGCGCAGGGAAGAGACCCAGTACTTC
J: TRBJ2-7; V: TRBV7-9; D: TRBD1; size: NA; CDR3: CASSVGQGLYEQYF; DNA: TGTGCCAGCAGCGTTGGACAGGGGCTCTACGAGCAGTACTTC
J: TRBJ2-3; V: TRBV28; D: TRBD2; size: NA; CDR3: CASRLANTQYF; DNA: TGTGCCAGCAGACTAGCGAATACGCAGTATTTT